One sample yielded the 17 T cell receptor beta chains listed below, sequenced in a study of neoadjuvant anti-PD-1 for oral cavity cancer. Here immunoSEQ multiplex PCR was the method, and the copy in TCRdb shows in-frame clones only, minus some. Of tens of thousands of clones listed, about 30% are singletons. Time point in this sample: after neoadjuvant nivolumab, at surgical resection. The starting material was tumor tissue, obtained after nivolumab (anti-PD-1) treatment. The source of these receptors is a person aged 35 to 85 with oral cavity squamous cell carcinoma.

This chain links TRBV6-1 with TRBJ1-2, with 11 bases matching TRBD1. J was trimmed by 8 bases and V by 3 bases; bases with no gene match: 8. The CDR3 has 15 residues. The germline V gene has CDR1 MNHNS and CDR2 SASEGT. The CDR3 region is CASSDQRTGGSGYTF. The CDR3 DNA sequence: TGTGCCAGCAGTGATCAAAGGACAGGGGGCTCGGGCTACACCTTC.

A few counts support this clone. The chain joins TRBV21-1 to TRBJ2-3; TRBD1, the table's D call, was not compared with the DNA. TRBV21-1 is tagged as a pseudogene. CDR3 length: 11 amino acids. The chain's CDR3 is CADTFTDTQYF. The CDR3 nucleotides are TGTGCCGACACCTTCACAGATACGCAGTATTTT.

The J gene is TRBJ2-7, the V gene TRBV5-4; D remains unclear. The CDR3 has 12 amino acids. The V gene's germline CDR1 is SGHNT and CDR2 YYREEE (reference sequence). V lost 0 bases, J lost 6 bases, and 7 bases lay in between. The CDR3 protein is CASSLEHAEQYF. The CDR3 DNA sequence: TGTGCCAGCAGCTTGGAGCACGCCGAGCAGTACTTC.

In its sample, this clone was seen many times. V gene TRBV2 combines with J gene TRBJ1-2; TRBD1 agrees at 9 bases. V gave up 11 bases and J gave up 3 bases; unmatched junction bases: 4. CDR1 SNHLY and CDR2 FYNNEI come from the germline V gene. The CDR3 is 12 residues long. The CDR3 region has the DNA TGTGCCGGACAGGGGCGTGACTATGGCTACACCTTC. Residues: CAGQGRDYGYTF.

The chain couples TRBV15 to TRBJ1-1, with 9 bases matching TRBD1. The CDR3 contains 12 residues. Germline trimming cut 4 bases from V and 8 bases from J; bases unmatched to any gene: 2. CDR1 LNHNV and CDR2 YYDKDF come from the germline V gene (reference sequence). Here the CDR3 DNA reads TGTGCCACCAGCACCGGACAGGGGGAAGCTTTCTTT. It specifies CATSTGQGEAFF. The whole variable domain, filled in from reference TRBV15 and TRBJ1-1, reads DAMVIQNPRYQVTQFGKPVTLSCSQTLNHNVMYWYQQKSSQAPKLLFHYYDKDFNNEADTPDNFQSRRPNTSFCFLDIRSPGLGDTAMYLCATSTGQGEAFFGQGTRLTVV.

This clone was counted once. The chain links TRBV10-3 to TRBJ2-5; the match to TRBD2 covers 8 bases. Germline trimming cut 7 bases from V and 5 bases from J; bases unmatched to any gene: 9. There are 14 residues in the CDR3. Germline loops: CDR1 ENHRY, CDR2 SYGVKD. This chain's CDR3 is CAINRAGAEETQYF. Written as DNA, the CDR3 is TGTGCCATCAACCGAGCGGGGGCCGAGGAGACCCAGTACTTC.

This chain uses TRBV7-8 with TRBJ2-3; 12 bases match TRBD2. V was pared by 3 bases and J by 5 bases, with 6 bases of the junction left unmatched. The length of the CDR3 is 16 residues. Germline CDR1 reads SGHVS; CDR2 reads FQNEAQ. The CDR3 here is CASSLPTSGGEDTQYF. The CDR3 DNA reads TGTGCCAGCAGCTTGCCGACTAGCGGGGGAGAAGATACGCAGTATTTT.

CDR3 in amino acids: CASSLSAGDYGYTF. Written as DNA, the CDR3 is TGTGCCAGCAGCTTGAGCGCAGGGGACTATGGCTACACCTTC. The genes are TRBV5-4 and TRBJ1-2; weak D call: TRBD1 (6 bases). The V end lost 1 base, the J end lost 3 bases, and 10 bases lay between the germline ends. Germline assignment: CDR1 SGHNT and CDR2 YYREEE (reference sequence). The CDR3 loop spans 14 amino acids.

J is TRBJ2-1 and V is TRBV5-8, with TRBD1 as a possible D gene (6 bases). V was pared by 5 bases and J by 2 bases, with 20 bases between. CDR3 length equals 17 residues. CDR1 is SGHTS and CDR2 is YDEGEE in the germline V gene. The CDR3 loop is CASSFTGTYPTYNEQFF. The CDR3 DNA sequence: TGTGCCAGCAGTTTCACAGGGACATACCCAACCTACAATGAGCAGTTCTTC.

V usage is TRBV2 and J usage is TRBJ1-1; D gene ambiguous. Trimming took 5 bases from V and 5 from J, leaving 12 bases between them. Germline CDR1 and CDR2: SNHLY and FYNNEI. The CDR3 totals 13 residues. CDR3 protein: CASSSAAGTEAFF. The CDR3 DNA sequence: TGTGCCAGCAGTTCTGCGGCCGGAACTGAAGCTTTCTTT.

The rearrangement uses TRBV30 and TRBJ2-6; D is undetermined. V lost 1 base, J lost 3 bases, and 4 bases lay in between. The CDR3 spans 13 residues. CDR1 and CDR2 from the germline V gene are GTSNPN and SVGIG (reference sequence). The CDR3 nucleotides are TGTGCCTGGAGTGGAGGTGGGGCCAACGTCCTGACTTTC. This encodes CAWSGGGANVLTF.

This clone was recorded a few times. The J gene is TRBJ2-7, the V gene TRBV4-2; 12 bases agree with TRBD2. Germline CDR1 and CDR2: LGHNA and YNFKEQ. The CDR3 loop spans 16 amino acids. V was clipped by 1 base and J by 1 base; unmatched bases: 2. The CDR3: CASSQGTSGDSYEQYF. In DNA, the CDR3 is TGTGCCAGCAGCCAAGGGACTAGCGGGGATTCCTACGAGCAGTACTTC.

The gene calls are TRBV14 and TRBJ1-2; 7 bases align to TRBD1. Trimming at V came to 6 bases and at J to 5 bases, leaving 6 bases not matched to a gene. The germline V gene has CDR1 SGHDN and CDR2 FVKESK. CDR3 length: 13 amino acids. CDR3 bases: TGTGCCAGCAGTCCGGGACAGAGATATGGCTACACCTTC. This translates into CASSPGQRYGYTF.

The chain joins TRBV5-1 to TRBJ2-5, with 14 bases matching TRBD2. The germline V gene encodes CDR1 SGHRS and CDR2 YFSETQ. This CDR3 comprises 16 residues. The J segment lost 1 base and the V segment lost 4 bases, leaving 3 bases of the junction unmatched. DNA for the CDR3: TGCGCCAGCAGCGGGACTAGCGGGAGAGGCCAAGAGACCCAGTACTTC. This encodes CASSGTSGRGQETQYF.

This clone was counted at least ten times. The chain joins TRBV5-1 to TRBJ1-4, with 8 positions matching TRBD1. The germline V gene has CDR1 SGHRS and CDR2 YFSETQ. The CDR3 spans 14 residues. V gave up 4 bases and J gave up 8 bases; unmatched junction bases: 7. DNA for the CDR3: TGCGCCAGCAGCGATGGACAGGGTCGAGAAAAACTGTTTTTT. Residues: CASSDGQGREKLFF.

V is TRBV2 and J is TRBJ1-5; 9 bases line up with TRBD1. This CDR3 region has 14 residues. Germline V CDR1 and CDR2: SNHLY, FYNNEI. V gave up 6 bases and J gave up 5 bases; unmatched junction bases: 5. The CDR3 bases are TGTGCCAGCAGCAGGGGACAGGGTCATCAGCCCCAGCATTTT. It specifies CASSRGQGHQPQHF. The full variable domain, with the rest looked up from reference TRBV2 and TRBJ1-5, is EPEVTQTPSHQVTQMGQEVILRCVPISNHLYFYWYRQILGQKVEFLVSFYNNEISEKSEIFDDQFSVERPDGSNFTLKIRSTKLEDSAMYFCASSRGQGHQPQHFGDGTRLSIL.

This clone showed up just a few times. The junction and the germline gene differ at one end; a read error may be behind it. The CDR3 sequence: CASSPGGSSSAIF. CDR3 nucleotides: TGCGCCAGCAGCCCCGGAGGGTCTTCGTCGGCGATCTTC. The genes are TRBV5-1 and TRBJ1-2, with D hard to call. CDR3 length: 13 residues. Germline values: CDR1 SGHRS, CDR2 YFSETQ.